This is a list of T cell receptor beta chains from one sample in a study of cytomegalovirus exposure and HLA in healthy donors. Clones were read by immunoSEQ multiplex PCR, and TCRdb kept only the in-frame ones, dropping some. Altogether more than 110,000 clones are present, around four fifths being singletons, with the ten largest covering 1% to 1.5%. The sample taken for sequencing was PBMCs. Source of these receptors: a male donor in good health and CMV-seropositive. Both conserved end residues are part of each CDR3. D genes are given only for firm matches. Expanded clones get a size class; other rows say once, few or many, or leave the size out.

clone size,CDR3 length,V gene,J gene,D gene,CDR3 protein,CDR3 DNA
.,16,TRBV28,TRBJ1-1,TRBD1,CASSLIAGTVNTEAFF,TGTGCCAGCAGTTTAATAGCCGGGACAGTGAACACTGAAGCTTTCTTT
.,13,TRBV7-2,TRBJ2-3,.,CASSSPPRDTQYF,TGTGCCAGCAGCTCCCCCCCGAGAGATACGCAGTATTTT
.,14,TRBV25-1,TRBJ2-2,.,CASSPGGYGGELFF,TGTGCCAGCAGCCCCGGCGGTTACGGCGGGGAGCTGTTTTTT
.,13,TRBV6-5,TRBJ2-7,.,CASSQGILYEQYF,TGTGCCAGCAGTCAGGGGATCCTCTACGAGCAGTACTTC
.,11,TRBV9,TRBJ2-3,.,CASSATDTQYF,TGTGCCAGCAGCGCTACAGATACGCAGTATTTT
.,17,TRBV4-1,TRBJ2-1,TRBD2,CASSPSWTSGIYNEQFF,TGCGCCAGCAGCCCCTCGTGGACTAGCGGGATATACAATGAGCAGTTCTTC
few,17,TRBV28,TRBJ2-7,TRBD2,CASSPRRAGGLIYEQYF,TGTGCCAGCAGTCCGCGGAGAGCGGGAGGACTCATCTACGAGCAGTACTTC
.,16,TRBV6-1,TRBJ2-7,TRBD1,CASSVLPGQGSYEQYF,TGTGCCAGCAGTGTACTTCCGGGACAGGGCTCCTACGAGCAGTACTTC
.,16,TRBV5-1,TRBJ1-6,.,CASSQGQSSYNSPLHF,TGCGCCAGCAGCCAGGGCCAGAGCTCCTATAATTCACCCCTCCACTTT
few,13,TRBV28,TRBJ1-3,TRBD1,CASLQGAGNTIYF,TGTGCCAGCTTACAGGGGGCTGGAAACACCATATATTTT
.,15,TRBV25-1,TRBJ1-2,TRBD1,CASVGTGQQRYGYTF,TGTGCCAGCGTCGGGACAGGCCAACAGAGGTATGGCTACACCTTC
.,17,TRBV11-1,TRBJ1-1,.,CASSLGSPQGMGAEAFF,TGTGCCAGCAGCTTAGGTTCTCCTCAGGGGATGGGAGCTGAAGCTTTCTTT
once,14,TRBV27,TRBJ2-7,.,CASSWAGGNDEQYF,TGTGCCAGCAGTTGGGCAGGGGGGAACGACGAGCAGTACTTC
.,15,TRBV6-5,TRBJ1-4,TRBD1,CASSYLGQTNEKLFF,TGTGCCAGCAGTTACTTGGGACAGACCAATGAAAAACTGTTTTTT
.,14,TRBV28,TRBJ2-7,.,CASSFSTTSYEQYF,TGTGCCAGCAGTTTTAGCACCACCTCCTACGAGCAGTACTTC
.,14,TRBV5-8,TRBJ2-1,.,CASSLRGPNNEQFF,TGTGCCAGCAGCTTGCGCGGGCCGAACAATGAGCAGTTCTTC
.,15,TRBV7-9,TRBJ2-1,TRBD2,CASSPRLAAYNEQFF,TGTGCCAGCAGCCCTAGACTAGCGGCCTACAATGAGCAGTTCTTC
once,16,TRBV2,TRBJ2-7,.,CASSERSLATPYEQYF,TGTGCCAGCAGTGAACGTAGTCTAGCGACTCCCTACGAGCAGTACTTC
.,14,TRBV5-4,TRBJ1-1,TRBD1,CASSSGQMNTEAFF,TGTGCCAGCAGCTCGGGACAGATGAACACTGAAGCTTTCTTT
.,13,TRBV27,TRBJ1-1,.,CASRGGMNTEAFF,TGTGCCTCCCGAGGGGGAATGAACACTGAAGCTTTCTTT
.,19,TRBV28,TRBJ2-3,TRBD2,CASSRTSGAFVGDTDTQYF,TGTGCCAGCAGTAGGACTAGCGGGGCCTTCGTGGGAGACACAGATACGCAGTATTTT
.,15,TRBV6-4,TRBJ2-3,TRBD2,CASSLDGGSTDTQYF,TGTGCCAGCAGCTTAGACGGGGGGTCCACAGATACGCAGTATTTT
.,15,TRBV7-2,TRBJ1-4,TRBD1,CASSLENRGREKLFF,TGTGCCAGCAGCTTAGAAAACAGGGGAAGGGAAAAACTGTTTTTT
once,13,TRBV6-5,TRBJ1-4,.,CASMKGVHEKLFF,TGTGCCAGCATGAAGGGGGTACATGAAAAACTGTTTTTT
.,15,TRBV10-1,TRBJ2-2,TRBD1,CASKAGQGETGELFF,TGCGCCAGCAAAGCGGGACAGGGGGAAACCGGGGAGCTGTTTTTT
.,17,TRBV6-4,TRBJ2-6,TRBD1,CASSDDRGPSGANVLTF,TGTGCCAGCAGTGACGACAGGGGGCCCTCTGGGGCCAACGTCCTGACTTTC
.,16,TRBV5-1,TRBJ2-3,.,CASSLWRGEFTDTQYF,TGCGCCAGCAGCTTATGGCGGGGCGAATTTACAGATACGCAGTATTTT
.,12,TRBV29-1,TRBJ2-3,TRBD2,CSGTSVGDTQYF,TGCAGCGGAACTAGCGTTGGAGATACGCAGTATTTT
.,15,TRBV9,TRBJ2-7,TRBD2,CASSVALAGHYEQYF,TGTGCCAGCAGCGTTGCGCTAGCGGGGCACTACGAGCAGTACTTC
.,12,TRBV6-1,TRBJ2-3,.,CASRQAGDTQYF,TGTGCCAGCAGACAGGCCGGCGATACGCAGTATTTT
.,13,TRBV28,TRBJ2-7,.,CASSLPGTYEQYF,TGTGCCAGCAGTTTACCGGGTACCTACGAGCAGTACTTC
.,14,TRBV19,TRBJ2-5,TRBD2,CASSTLAGEETQYF,TGTGCCAGTAGTACCCTAGCGGGAGAAGAGACCCAGTACTTC
few,14,TRBV2,TRBJ1-1,TRBD1,CASRPRDRHTEAFF,TGTGCCAGCAGGCCCCGGGACAGGCACACTGAAGCTTTCTTT
.,15,TRBV30,TRBJ1-4,TRBD1,CAWSVLGTGDGKLFF,TGTGCCTGGAGTGTACTCGGGACAGGGGACGGAAAACTGTTTTTT
.,15,TRBV28,TRBJ2-3,.,CASSQYQTSTDTQYF,TGTGCCAGCAGTCAATATCAAACTAGCACAGATACGCAGTATTTT
.,15,TRBV10-3,TRBJ1-5,.,CAISPDGGGDQPQHF,TGTGCCATCAGTCCCGACGGAGGGGGGGATCAGCCCCAGCATTTT
.,14,TRBV6-5,TRBJ1-2,TRBD1,CASRSTGGNYGYTF,TGTGCCAGCAGATCAACAGGGGGCAACTATGGCTACACCTTC
.,16,TRBV5-6,TRBJ2-7,TRBD1,CASSLGLGTGAYEQYF,TGTGCCAGCAGCTTGGGTCTGGGGACAGGCGCCTACGAGCAGTACTTC
few,15,TRBV11-2,TRBJ2-7,TRBD2,CASSFTSGGAYEQYF,TGTGCCAGCAGCTTCACTAGCGGGGGGGCCTACGAGCAGTACTTC
.,15,TRBV15,TRBJ2-1,.,CATSRDDEAYNEQFF,TGTGCCACCAGCAGAGATGACGAGGCCTACAATGAGCAGTTCTTC
.,16,TRBV4-2,TRBJ2-1,.,CASSQDFNRGYNEQFF,TGTGCCAGCAGCCAAGACTTTAACCGGGGGTACAATGAGCAGTTCTTC
.,16,TRBV11-2,TRBJ1-5,TRBD1,CASSSGTAYSNQPQHF,TGTGCCAGCAGCTCCGGGACAGCTTATAGCAATCAGCCCCAGCATTTT
.,14,TRBV4-1,TRBJ1-2,.,CASSQVFPGYGYTF,TGCGCCAGCAGCCAAGTCTTTCCAGGGTATGGCTACACCTTC
.,15,TRBV5-6,TRBJ2-3,.,CASSLVGTSTDTQYF,TGTGCCAGCAGCTTGGTCGGGACTAGCACAGATACGCAGTATTTT
.,15,TRBV7-2,TRBJ2-6,.,CASSRYESGANVLTF,TGTGCCAGCAGCCGCTACGAGTCTGGGGCCAACGTCCTGACTTTC
.,12,TRBV10-3,TRBJ1-6,.,CAISEPNSPLHF,TGTGCCATCAGTGAGCCGAATTCACCCCTCCACTTT
few,12,TRBV7-9,TRBJ2-1,TRBD1,CASSRLTGEQFF,TGTGCCAGCAGCCGCCTGACAGGGGAGCAGTTCTTC
.,12,TRBV2,TRBJ2-1,.,CASRAGRIEQFF,TGTGCCAGCAGGGCGGGGAGGATTGAGCAGTTCTTC
.,14,TRBV10-2,TRBJ1-2,TRBD1,CASSSGQGRYGYTF,TGCGCCAGCAGTTCGGGACAGGGTCGCTATGGCTACACCTTC
.,15,TRBV7-9,TRBJ2-7,TRBD1,CSSTDSRDRVYEQYF,TGTTCCAGCACCGACTCCCGGGACAGGGTTTACGAGCAGTACTTC
.,14,TRBV29-1,TRBJ2-5,TRBD2,CSAHLAGAGETQYF,TGCAGCGCCCACTTAGCGGGAGCGGGGGAGACCCAGTACTTC
.,17,TRBV5-4,TRBJ1-3,.,CASSPSAGGLSGNTIYF,TGTGCCAGCAGCCCAAGCGCCGGGGGGCTCTCTGGAAACACCATATATTTT
.,14,TRBV7-6,TRBJ2-7,.,CASSLAGDSYEQYF,TGTGCCAGCAGCTTAGCGGGAGACTCCTACGAGCAGTACTTC
.,16,TRBV7-8,TRBJ1-4,.,CASSLVPGRGNEKLFF,TGTGCCAGCAGCTTAGTCCCCGGGAGGGGGAATGAAAAACTGTTTTTT
.,16,TRBV7-2,TRBJ2-3,.,CASSSARRWGTDTQYF,TGTGCCAGCAGCTCTGCCCGGAGATGGGGCACAGATACGCAGTATTTT
.,15,TRBV18,TRBJ1-1,TRBD1,CASSPWDRGGTEAFF,TGTGCCAGCTCACCCTGGGACAGGGGGGGCACTGAAGCTTTCTTT
.,16,TRBV9,TRBJ2-1,TRBD2,CASSAASGSSYNEQFF,TGTGCCAGCAGCGCAGCTAGCGGGAGCTCCTACAATGAGCAGTTCTTC
.,13,TRBV4-2,TRBJ2-3,.,CASSQDQGDTQYF,TGTGCCAGCAGCCAAGATCAGGGGGATACGCAGTATTTT
.,15,TRBV30,TRBJ1-1,.,CAWSVLRGMTSSAFF,TGTGCCTGGAGTGTACTGCGGGGGATGACGAGTTCGGCTTTCTTT